Presented here are 20 T cell receptor beta chains from one specimen sequenced in a study. The repertoire was sequenced with immunoSEQ multiplex PCR; TCRdb's copy has only in-frame clones and lacks some. Of about 50,000 clones listed, approximately 93% are singletons. The sample consisted of PBMCs. Every receptor here comes from a man aged 35-49 years with rheumatoid arthritis.

The chain uses TRBV4-1 and TRBJ1-5; D is uncertain. CDR1 MGHRA and CDR2 YSYEKL come from the germline V gene. CDR3 length: 15 residues. V was clipped by 0 bases and J by 9 bases, with 15 bases between them. This CDR3 reads CASSQDRKSTRPQHF. The CDR3 bases are TGCGCCAGCAGCCAAGATAGGAAATCGACCCGGCCCCAGCATTTT.

The chain has TRBV14 and TRBJ2-5; the D gene is possibly TRBD2 (5 bases). Trimming removed 5 bases at V and 7 bases at J, with 17 bases between. The CDR3 is made up of 14 amino acids. Germline CDR1 SGHDN, CDR2 FVKESK. As DNA, the CDR3 is TGTGCCAGCAGCAAACAAGGGCTACTAGGGACCCAGTACTTC. Encoded protein: CASSKQGLLGTQYF. Complete variable domain (other parts from reference TRBV14 and TRBJ2-5): EAGVTQFPSHSVIEKGQTVTLRCDPISGHDNLYWYRRVMGKEIKFLLHFVKESKQDESGMPNNRFLAERTGGTYSTLKVQPAELEDSGVYFCASSKQGLLGTQYFGPGTRLLVL.

The rearrangement links TRBV7-6 to TRBJ1-1, with 11 bases matching TRBD1. V lost 3 bases to trimming and J lost 5 bases; unmatched junction nucleotides: 5. From germline, CDR1 is SGHVS and CDR2 FNYEAQ. This CDR3 is 15 amino acids long. CDR3 residues: CASSLGGQGATEAFF. CDR3 nucleotide sequence: TGTGCCAGCAGCTTGGGTGGACAGGGGGCGACTGAAGCTTTCTTT.

V usage is TRBV25-1 and J usage is TRBJ2-4, with D maybe TRBD1 (6 bases). V lost 3 bases to trimming and J lost 0 bases, with 12 bases between them. Per germline, CDR1 MGHDK and CDR2 SYGVNS. This CDR3 has 16 amino acids. The CDR3 nucleotides read TGTGCCAGCAGTGAGCGTGGGGGCCTAGCCAAAAACATTCAGTACTTC. Its translation is CASSERGGLAKNIQYF.

The chain has TRBV30 and TRBJ2-2; TRBD2 aligns across 7 bases. Looked up from germline, CDR1 is GTSNPN and CDR2 is SVGIG (reference sequence). This CDR3 region has 14 residues. Trimming removed 2 bases from V and 9 bases from J; junction bases left unmatched: 9. The CDR3 protein is CAWSHAGVGRELFF. As DNA, the CDR3 is TGTGCCTGGAGTCACGCGGGGGTAGGACGGGAGCTGTTTTTT.

The rearrangement links TRBV29-1 to TRBJ1-2; D not certain. CDR1 is SQVTM, CDR2 ANQGSEA, per germline. This CDR3 spans 12 amino acids. V was shortened by 5 bases and J by 8 bases, with 15 bases between the two germline ends. The CDR3 spells CSVFGIGLGYTF. As DNA, the CDR3 is TGCAGCGTTTTCGGGATTGGGCTAGGCTACACCTTC. The full variable domain, rest sourced from reference TRBV29-1 and TRBJ1-2, is SAVISQKPSRDICQRGTSLTIQCQVDSQVTMMFWYRQQPGQSLTLIATANQGSEATYESGFVIDKFPISRPNLTFSTLTVSNMSPEDSSIYLCSVFGIGLGYTFGSGTRLTVV.

This clone was picked up a small number of times. The V call is TRBV13, the J call TRBJ1-6; D is ambiguous. The CDR3 totals 12 residues. Germline values: CDR1 PRHDT, CDR2 FYEKMQ (reference sequence). Trimming removed 7 bases from V and 14 bases from J, with 15 bases in between. CDR3 sequence: CASNSEGRSLHF. The CDR3, as DNA: TGTGCCAGCAACTCCGAGGGCAGGTCCCTCCACTTT.

The V call is TRBV6-5, the J call TRBJ2-7; D possibly corresponds to TRBD1 (6 bases). Germline V gene sequence: CDR1 MNHEY, CDR2 SVGAGI. Trimming removed 2 bases at V and 4 bases at J, with 12 bases between. The CDR3 sequence is 14 residues long. The CDR3 protein is CASSYGGRGYEQYF. The CDR3 DNA follows: TGTGCCAGCAGTTACGGTGGCAGGGGATACGAGCAGTACTTC.

V usage is TRBV19 and J usage is TRBJ2-7, with D tentatively TRBD1 (6 bases). This CDR3 region has 13 residues. The V and J ends lost 8 bases and 0 bases respectively, with 11 bases between them. Looked up from germline, CDR1 is LNHDA and CDR2 is SQIVND (reference sequence). The CDR3 sequence: CASSGTFSYEQYF. The CDR3 DNA reads TGTGCCAGTTCCGGGACATTCTCCTACGAGCAGTACTTC.

The chain is built from TRBV6-1 and TRBJ1-5, with 7 bases identical to TRBD1. The germline gives CDR1 MNHNS, CDR2 SASEGT. This CDR3 is built from 16 residues. The J segment lost 1 base and the V segment lost 0 bases, leaving 3 bases of the junction unmatched. The CDR3 sequence is CASSEAGQLSNQPQHF. CDR3 coding DNA: TGTGCCAGCAGTGAAGCGGGACAGTTAAGCAATCAGCCCCAGCATTTT.

This rearrangement joins TRBV3-1 (or the pseudogene TRBV3-2) to TRBJ1-4, with D perhaps matching TRBD1 (6 bases). The CDR3 runs 13 residues. The germline V gene has CDR1 LGHDT and CDR2 YNNKEL (reference sequence). V lost 4 bases to trimming and J lost 13 bases, with 16 bases between them. For the CDR3, the DNA is TGTGCCAGCAGCCCTCAAACAGGGTCGGGACTGTTTTTT. Protein: CASSPQTGSGLFF.

V usage is TRBV24-1 and J usage is TRBJ2-2; D gene unclear. The V end lost 4 bases, the J end lost 4 bases, and 6 bases lay between the germline ends. The CDR3 covers 13 residues. The germline V gene has CDR1 KGHDR and CDR2 SFDVKD. The CDR3 loop is CATSEGFTGELFF. The DNA for the CDR3 is TGTGCCACCAGTGAAGGTTTCACCGGGGAGCTGTTTTTT.

The J gene is TRBJ2-3, the V gene TRBV28; D gene unclear. This CDR3 region has 14 residues. The ends were cut back, 6 bases at V and 0 bases at J, with 10 bases in the middle. Germline V gene data show CDR1 as MDHEN and CDR2 as SYDVKM. The CDR3 reads CASRLTLSTDTQYF. CDR3 DNA: TGTGCCAGCAGACTGACACTAAGCACAGATACGCAGTATTTT.

V and J are TRBV29-1 and TRBJ1-1; the D gene is possibly TRBD1 (6 bases). From germline, CDR1 is SQVTM and CDR2 ANQGSEA. The length of the CDR3 is 13 residues. V lost 5 bases and J lost 1, with 11 bases in between. The CDR3 DNA sequence: TGCAGCGTTCGCTGGGGGCCGAACACTGAAGCTTTCTTT. Its protein is CSVRWGPNTEAFF.

This chain links TRBV24-1 with TRBJ2-5; 8 bases map to TRBD1. After removal of 4 bases from V and 4 bases from J, the junction contained 4 bases not matched to a gene. Germline CDR1 and CDR2: KGHDR and SFDVKD. The CDR3 contains 14 residues. CDR3 loop: CATSDPGQGETQYF. CDR3 bases: TGTGCCACCAGTGACCCCGGACAGGGAGAGACCCAGTACTTC.

The chain recombines TRBV7-3 with TRBJ2-6; D is unclear. The CDR3 is 19 residues long. The V gene lost 1 base and the J gene lost 0 bases, with 16 bases spanning the gap. In germline, CDR1 is SGHTA, CDR2 FQGTGA. CDR3 bases: TGTGCCAGCAGCTTAATGCGCCCCGGACCGAGCTCTGGGGCCAACGTCCTGACTTTC. Translated, it gives CASSLMRPGPSSGANVLTF.

V gene TRBV7-2 combines with J gene TRBJ1-1; D remains ambiguous. The CDR3 runs to 14 residues. The germline V gene encodes CDR1 SGHTA and CDR2 FQGNSA. V gave up 1 base and J gave up 4 bases, with 10 bases separating them. The DNA for the CDR3 is TGTGCCAGCAGCTTAGTGAGAGGGAGCACTGAAGCTTTCTTT. It specifies CASSLVRGSTEAFF.

This clone showed up just once. The V call is TRBV5-1, the J call TRBJ2-5, with 13 bases lining up with TRBD2. The J segment lost 1 base and the V segment lost 3 bases, leaving 3 bases of the junction unmatched. The CDR3 is 16 amino acids. CDR1 is SGHRS, CDR2 YFSETQ, per germline. CDR3 DNA: TGCGCCAGCAGCTCCGGGACTAGCGGGGTCCAAGAGACCCAGTACTTC. This translates into CASSSGTSGVQETQYF.

The chain joins TRBV30 to TRBJ2-1, with D possibly called TRBD1 or TRBD2 (5 bases each). Trimming cost V 3 bases and J 4 bases, with 19 bases left between them. The length of the CDR3 is 16 residues. From germline, CDR1 is GTSNPN and CDR2 SVGIG (reference sequence). The CDR3 DNA is TGTGCCTGGAGCCCCCCTCCGGGGCGGATTTACAATGAGCAGTTCTTC. The encoded protein is CAWSPPPGRIYNEQFF. Drawing the rest from reference TRBV30 and TRBJ2-1, the complete variable domain is SQTIHQWPATLVQPVGSPLSLECTVEGTSNPNLYWYRQAAGRGLQLLFYSVGIGQISSEVPQNLSASRPQDRQFILSSKKLLLSDSGFYLCAWSPPPGRIYNEQFFGPGTRLTVL.

This chain joins TRBV5-1 and TRBJ1-2; no clear D. The CDR3 runs 12 residues. The V and J ends lost 0 bases and 8 bases respectively, with 8 bases between them. The germline CDR1 and CDR2 sequences are SGHRS and YFSETQ. CDR3 in DNA: TGCGCCAGCAGCTTGGCGGGCCCCGGCTACACCTTC. It yields the protein CASSLAGPGYTF.